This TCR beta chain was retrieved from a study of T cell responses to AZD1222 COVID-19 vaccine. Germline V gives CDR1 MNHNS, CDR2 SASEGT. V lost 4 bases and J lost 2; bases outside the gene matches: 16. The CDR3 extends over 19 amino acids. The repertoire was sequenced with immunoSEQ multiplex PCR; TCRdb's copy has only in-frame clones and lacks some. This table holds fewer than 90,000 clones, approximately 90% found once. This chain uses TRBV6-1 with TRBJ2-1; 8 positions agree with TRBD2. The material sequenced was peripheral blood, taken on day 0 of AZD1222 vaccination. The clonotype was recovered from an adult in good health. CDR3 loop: CASSVPSGRLAETYNEQFF. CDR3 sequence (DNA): TGTGCCAGCAGTGTGCCCAGCGGGAGACTGGCGGAGACCTACAATGAGCAGTTCTTC.